A selection of T cell receptor beta chains follows, all from one sample in a study of blood T cells in healthy people across ages. MiXCR, applied by TCRdb to the 5' RACE reads, yields one record per CDR3 protein. The sample gives over 550,000 distinct CDR3 sequences, roughly 30% of which show up once; about 15% is in the top ten. The sample was blood. Every receptor here comes from a woman older than 75 in good health. Both conserved end residues are part of each CDR3. D genes are given only for firm matches. Part of the rows lack a size; the others show once, few, many or a class for expanded clones.

V gene: TRBV6-1; clone size: many; D gene: TRBD2; J gene: TRBJ2-6; CDR3 protein: CASTKLGRAGANVLTF; CDR3 DNA: TGTGCCAGCACTAAATTGGGGAGGGCTGGGGCCAACGTCCTGACTTTC
V gene: TRBV2; clone size: many; D gene: TRBD1; J gene: TRBJ1-2; CDR3 protein: CASQKTQDRGVGYTF; CDR3 DNA: TGTGCCAGCCAAAAAACCCAGGACAGGGGAGTTGGCTACACCTTC
V gene: TRBV5-5; clone size: .; D gene: .; J gene: TRBJ1-1; CDR3 protein: CASSLAANMNTEAFF; CDR3 DNA: TGTGCCAGCAGCTTGGCAGCTAATATGAACACTGAAGCTTTCTTT
V gene: TRBV7-2; clone size: many; D gene: .; J gene: TRBJ2-1; CDR3 protein: CASSLVSGGDNEQFF; CDR3 DNA: TGTGCCAGCAGCTTAGTCTCCGGGGGTGACAATGAGCAGTTCTTC
V gene: TRBV7-9; clone size: few; D gene: TRBD2; J gene: TRBJ2-7; CDR3 protein: CASSVAGVNNEQYF; CDR3 DNA: TGTGCCAGCAGCGTAGCGGGGGTCAACAATGAGCAGTACTTC
V gene: TRBV9; clone size: .; D gene: .; J gene: TRBJ2-7; CDR3 protein: CASSVGPAGIYNEQYF; CDR3 DNA: TGTGCCAGCAGCGTAGGGCCGGCGGGGATTTACAATGAGCAGTACTTC
V gene: TRBV20-1; clone size: many; D gene: .; J gene: TRBJ1-6; CDR3 protein: CSADSEGPSSYNSPLHF; CDR3 DNA: TGCAGTGCGGACTCAGAGGGACCTAGCTCCTATAATTCACCCCTCCACTTT
V gene: TRBV29-1; clone size: .; D gene: TRBD2; J gene: TRBJ2-1; CDR3 protein: CSVDEGLLSYNEQFF; CDR3 DNA: TGCAGCGTTGATGAGGGACTACTCTCCTACAATGAGCAGTTCTTC
V gene: TRBV6-5; clone size: few; D gene: .; J gene: TRBJ1-5; CDR3 protein: CASSPTTGWEQPQHF; CDR3 DNA: TGTGCCAGCAGCCCTACCACAGGGTGGGAGCAGCCCCAGCATTTT
V gene: TRBV4-3; clone size: .; D gene: .; J gene: TRBJ2-3; CDR3 protein: CASSRGIGNTDTQYF; CDR3 DNA: TGCGCCAGCAGCCGGGGGATTGGAAACACAGATACGCAGTATTTT
V gene: TRBV13; clone size: .; D gene: .; J gene: TRBJ2-5; CDR3 protein: CASSLGRDQETQYF; CDR3 DNA: TGTGCCAGCAGCTTAGGACGGGACCAAGAGACCCAGTACTTC
V gene: TRBV27; clone size: many; D gene: .; J gene: TRBJ2-7; CDR3 protein: CASRSMSQRTHYEQYF; CDR3 DNA: TGTGCCAGCCGAAGCATGTCCCAGAGAACCCACTACGAGCAGTACTTC
V gene: TRBV12-3/TRBV12-4; clone size: .; D gene: .; J gene: TRBJ1-3; CDR3 protein: CASRRLGDSGNTIYF; CDR3 DNA: TGTGCCAGCAGGAGGCTGGGGGACTCTGGAAACACCATATATTTT
V gene: TRBV12-3/TRBV12-4; clone size: .; D gene: TRBD1; J gene: TRBJ2-1; CDR3 protein: CASRTGYEQFF; CDR3 DNA: TGTGCCAGCAGGACAGGGTATGAGCAGTTCTTC
V gene: TRBV7-2; clone size: many; D gene: .; J gene: TRBJ2-7; CDR3 protein: CASSSRKRYEQYF; CDR3 DNA: TGTGCCAGCAGCTCGAGGAAGAGGTACGAGCAGTACTTC
V gene: TRBV20-1; clone size: many; D gene: .; J gene: TRBJ2-5; CDR3 protein: CSAGATQETQYF; CDR3 DNA: TGCAGTGCTGGCGCTACGCAAGAGACCCAGTACTTC
V gene: TRBV20-1; clone size: many; D gene: .; J gene: TRBJ1-1; CDR3 protein: CSARAGGLTEAFF; CDR3 DNA: TGCAGTGCTAGGGCCGGGGGTTTGACTGAAGCTTTCTTT
V gene: TRBV30; clone size: many; D gene: TRBD2; J gene: TRBJ2-3; CDR3 protein: CAWSPGLRTDTQYF; CDR3 DNA: TGTGCCTGGAGTCCGGGACTAAGGACAGATACGCAGTATTTT